These 26 T cell receptor beta chains originate from one sample sequenced in a study of blood T cell repertoires in COVID-19. Produced via immunoSEQ multiplex PCR; TCRdb's table is partial and in-frame only. Altogether 110,000 to 150,000 clones are present, 78% being singletons, with the ten largest covering 5.5% to 7%. Sequences were obtained from PBMCs or T cells enriched from blood (not recorded which). The receptors come from a woman in her 50s who had recovered from COVID-19.

This chain joins TRBV15 and TRBJ2-7; TRBD2 might be the D (6 bases). V was pared by 2 bases and J by 3 bases, with 14 bases between. Germline CDR1 and CDR2: LNHNV and YYDKDF (reference sequence). CDR3 length: 15 residues. The CDR3 nucleotides read TGTGCCACCAGCAGAAGCGGGCCCCTGGACTACGAGCAGTACTTC. Encoded protein: CATSRSGPLDYEQYF.

V is TRBV30 and J is TRBJ1-1; the D gene is possibly TRBD1 (5 bases). CDR1 GTSNPN and CDR2 SVGIG come from the germline V gene (reference sequence). Trimming removed 5 bases from V and 2 bases from J, with 9 bases in between. The CDR3 runs 12 residues. This chain's CDR3 is CAWGDSNTEAFF. In DNA, the CDR3 is TGTGCCTGGGGTGACAGCAACACTGAAGCTTTCTTT.

This clone was seen only once. The chain has TRBV18 and TRBJ2-1; the match to TRBD2 covers 15 bases. The ends lost 2 bases at V and 7 bases at J; junction bases unmatched: 6. Germline CDR1 is KGHSH and CDR2 is LQKENI. This CDR3 region has 17 residues. DNA for the CDR3: TGTGCCAGCTCACCAACTAAGGGACTAGCGGGGGGTAATGAGCAGTTCTTC. It yields the protein CASSPTKGLAGGNEQFF.

The chain uses TRBV20-1 and TRBJ2-1; tentative D call: TRBD1 (6 bases). Deletions cut 3 bases from V and 5 bases from J, with 17 bases between. CDR3 length: 15 amino acids. Germline lookup yields CDR1 DFQATT and CDR2 SNEGSKA (reference sequence). This CDR3 is CSASPSTGSDNEQFF. CDR3 sequence (DNA): TGCAGTGCTAGTCCTTCGACAGGTTCGGACAATGAGCAGTTCTTC.

This rearrangement joins TRBV28 to TRBJ1-5; a possible D gene is TRBD1 (6 bases). CDR1 and CDR2 (germline): MDHEN, SYDVKM. The CDR3 totals 15 residues. The germline V and J ends were trimmed by 3 bases and 1 base, with 10 bases remaining between them. CDR3 amino acids: CASSFGDRSNQPQHF. The CDR3 DNA reads TGTGCCAGCAGTTTCGGAGACAGGAGCAATCAGCCCCAGCATTTT.

This clone came up a few times. This chain joins TRBV4-1 and TRBJ1-1; 7 bases are shared with TRBD1. There are 15 residues in the CDR3. V dropped 1 base and J dropped 7; count of bases not matched to a gene: 9. In germline, CDR1 is MGHRA, CDR2 YSYEKL. The CDR3 DNA is TGCGCCAGCAGCCAAGGGGCAGGGGGGTTTCGTGAAGCTTTCTTT. Protein sequence: CASSQGAGGFREAFF.

V and J are TRBV2 and TRBJ1-1; unclear D gene. V lost 11 bases, J lost 7 bases, and 14 bases lay in between. This CDR3 comprises 11 residues. Germline V gives CDR1 SNHLY, CDR2 FYNNEI. The CDR3 loop reads CAASLRGEAFF. CDR3 DNA sequence: TGTGCCGCCAGCCTCCGGGGTGAAGCTTTCTTT.

V is TRBV27 and J is TRBJ1-4, with D possibly matching TRBD1 (5 bases). The CDR3 contains 18 residues. Germline-derived CDR1 and CDR2 are MNHEY and SMNVEV (reference sequence). V lost 6 bases and J 3 bases, leaving 23 bases between the germline ends. The CDR3: CASSPLGQGLGANEKLFF. Here the CDR3 DNA reads TGTGCCAGCAGCCCCCTGGGGCAGGGACTAGGGGCTAATGAAAAACTGTTTTTT.

The chain carries TRBV2 and TRBJ1-4, with D possibly TRBD1 on 5 matching bases. CDR1 SNHLY and CDR2 FYNNEI come from the germline V gene. This CDR3 is 14 amino acids long. Between the trimmed V and J ends, which lost 8 bases and 4 bases, there was a span of 14 bases. The CDR3 loop reads CASWKQAINEKLFF. In DNA form, the CDR3 reads TGTGCCAGCTGGAAACAGGCCATTAATGAAAAACTGTTTTTT.

The chain is built from TRBV6-5 and TRBJ1-5; 11 bases are a match to TRBD1. Trimming removed 7 bases from V and 6 bases from J; junction bases left unmatched: 8. The CDR3 length is 15 residues. Germline assignment: CDR1 MNHEY and CDR2 SVGAGI. The CDR3 DNA is TGTGCCAGCACCAAGGACAGGGGGCACGTTCAGCCCCAGCATTTT. This translates into CASTKDRGHVQPQHF.

This chain joins TRBV3-1 (or the pseudogene TRBV3-2) and TRBJ2-2; unclear D gene. This CDR3 has 14 residues. Germline V gene lookup returns CDR1 LGHDT and CDR2 YNNKEL (reference sequence). V was shortened by 2 bases and J by 8 bases, with 12 bases between the two germline ends. The CDR3: CASSQTTPGGELFF. The DNA of the CDR3 is TGTGCCAGCAGCCAAACAACCCCGGGTGGGGAGCTGTTTTTT.

This chain connects TRBV18 to TRBJ1-2; D is unclear. V was pared by 2 bases and J by 1 base, with 17 bases between. Germline V gene data show CDR1 as KGHSH and CDR2 as LQKENI. The CDR3 is 17 residues long. In nucleotides, the CDR3 is TGTGCCAGCTCACCATTTAGTGGTTTAAGTGATAACTATGGCTACACCTTC. Translating it yields CASSPFSGLSDNYGYTF.

This clone came up a few times. The genes are TRBV5-1 and TRBJ1-4; TRBD1 might be the D (5 bases). The ends were cut back, 0 bases at V and 5 bases at J, with 8 bases in the middle. Germline V gene lookup returns CDR1 SGHRS and CDR2 YFSETQ. CDR3 length: 14 amino acids. CDR3 nucleotides: TGCGCCAGCAGCTTGGAGGGGTTAAATGAAAAACTGTTTTTT. This codes for CASSLEGLNEKLFF.

This chain joins TRBV7-9 and TRBJ1-3; a possible D gene is TRBD1 (5 bases). This CDR3 region has 13 residues. Germline values: CDR1 SEHNR, CDR2 FQNEAQ (reference sequence). V was clipped by 6 bases and J by 0 bases, with 6 bases between them. The DNA for the CDR3 is TGTGCCAGCAGACAGGTCTCTGGAAACACCATATATTTT. Translated: CASRQVSGNTIYF.

The chain couples TRBV3-1 (or the pseudogene TRBV3-2) to TRBJ2-3; 9 bases line up with TRBD2. Germline CDR1 reads LGHDT; CDR2 reads YNNKEL (reference sequence). The CDR3 covers 15 residues. V shed 3 bases, J shed 4 bases, and the junction held 5 bases outside the gene matches. CDR3 in DNA: TGTGCCAGCAGCCAGGTAGCGGGGGCCCCAGATACGCAGTATTTT. Translation: CASSQVAGAPDTQYF.

The chain is built from TRBV25-1 and TRBJ1-1; 9 bases align to TRBD1. CDR1 is MGHDK, CDR2 SYGVNS, per germline. The CDR3 has 16 amino acids. V was pared by 1 base and J by 6 bases, with 9 bases of the junction left unmatched. The CDR3 DNA is TGTGCCAGCAGTGAATGGGGGACAGGGACTTTGGCTGAAGCTTTCTTT. Amino acid sequence: CASSEWGTGTLAEAFF.

The chain carries TRBV28 and TRBJ1-2, with D tentatively TRBD1 (6 bases). V was pared by 8 bases and J by 5 bases, with 18 bases between. The CDR3 totals 14 residues. Germline V gene lookup returns CDR1 MDHEN and CDR2 SYDVKM. CDR3 loop: CASESSLGQYGYTF. CDR3 DNA: TGTGCCAGCGAGAGCTCTCTAGGACAGTATGGCTACACCTTC.

The chain carries TRBV18 and TRBJ1-1; D is unresolved. The CDR3 totals 15 residues. Per the germline V gene, CDR1 is KGHSH and CDR2 is LQKENI. V was shortened by 0 bases and J by 3 bases, with 11 bases between the two germline ends. The CDR3 here is CASSPPAAVDTEAFF. The CDR3 region has the DNA TGTGCCAGCTCACCACCCGCGGCGGTGGACACTGAAGCTTTCTTT.

The chain carries TRBV18 and TRBJ1-6, with TRBD1 as a possible D gene (5 bases). Germline values: CDR1 KGHSH, CDR2 LQKENI. V lost 2 bases, J lost 6 bases, and 11 bases lay in between. The CDR3 has 15 residues. The CDR3 DNA follows: TGTGCCAGCTCACCAACTGGCCAGGGTAATTCACCCCTCCACTTT. Translation: CASSPTGQGNSPLHF.

The chain has TRBV2 and TRBJ1-2; D might be TRBD1 (5 bases). Germline V gene data show CDR1 as SNHLY and CDR2 as FYNNEI. The CDR3 has 15 amino acids. The V end lost 8 bases, the J end lost 8 bases, and 24 bases lay between the germline ends. CDR3 residues: CASSKGAVIGRGYTF. CDR3 DNA sequence: TGTGCCAGCTCGAAAGGGGCAGTCATAGGTCGGGGCTACACCTTC.

Note on this clone: The same CDR3 can be traced to other DNA sequences in this sample. The rearrangement links TRBV11-2 to TRBJ1-1, with unresolved D. This CDR3 region has 13 residues. Trimming cost V 1 base and J 2 bases, with 5 bases left between them. CDR1 and CDR2 (germline): SGHAT, FQNNGV. In DNA form, the CDR3 reads TGTGCCAGCAGCTTAGCCAGAAACACTGAAGCTTTCTTT. Its translation: CASSLARNTEAFF.

V gene TRBV11-2 combines with J gene TRBJ2-4, with a weak D call TRBD1 (6 bases). The germline V and J ends were trimmed by 5 bases and 0 bases, with 14 bases remaining between them. This CDR3 is built from 16 residues. Germline CDR1 and CDR2: SGHAT and FQNNGV. For the CDR3, the DNA is TGTGCCAGCAGCCCTTGGGACACCCTAGCCAAAAACATTCAGTACTTC. This translates into CASSPWDTLAKNIQYF.

The chain has TRBV7-9 and TRBJ2-7; 7 bases line up with TRBD1. Germline V gives CDR1 SEHNR, CDR2 FQNEAQ (reference sequence). Trimming at V came to 1 base and at J to 4 bases, leaving 4 bases not matched to a gene. CDR3 length: 14 residues. This chain's CDR3 is CASSLDRGGYEQYF. The CDR3, as DNA: TGTGCCAGCAGCTTAGACAGGGGTGGGTACGAGCAGTACTTC.

The chain employs TRBV28 and TRBJ1-5; possibly TRBD1 for D (6 bases). Looked up from germline, CDR1 is MDHEN and CDR2 is SYDVKM. This CDR3 has 15 amino acids. The V end was cut by 6 bases, the J end by 0 bases, with 12 bases between. CDR3 DNA: TGTGCCAGCAGACCCGGACAGAATAGCAATCAGCCCCAGCATTTT. This translates into CASRPGQNSNQPQHF. Full variable domain (remainder filled in from reference TRBV28 and TRBJ1-5): DVKVTQSSRYLVKRTGEKVFLECVQDMDHENMFWYRQDPGLGLRLIYFSYDVKMKEKGDIPEGYSVSREKKERFSLILESASTNQTSMYLCASRPGQNSNQPQHFGDGTRLSIL.

This chain joins TRBV7-9 and TRBJ2-2; 7 positions match TRBD1. The CDR3 is made up of 19 amino acids. Germline loops: CDR1 SEHNR, CDR2 FQNEAQ (reference sequence). V lost 0 bases, J lost 2 bases, and 12 bases stayed unmatched. CDR3 coding DNA: TGTGCCAGCAGCTTAGCTCGACACCGGGACAGAGCTAACACCGGGGAGCTGTTTTTT. Translation gives CASSLARHRDRANTGELFF.

This chain links TRBV7-9 with TRBJ2-1; D possibly corresponds to TRBD1 (6 bases). Germline values: CDR1 SEHNR, CDR2 FQNEAQ (reference sequence). Trimming took 1 base from V and 7 from J, leaving 8 bases between them. There are 13 residues in the CDR3. The CDR3 bases are TGTGCCAGCAGCTTAGGGACAGAAAATGAGCAGTTCTTC. This codes for CASSLGTENEQFF.